What follows are 2 T cell receptor beta chains derived from one specimen sequenced in a study of shared clonotypes between healthy human individuals. Measured with immunoSEQ multiplex PCR; TCRdb has only the in-frame clones, and not every one. Here the sample spans about 300,000 clones, over 65% being singletons. The sample taken for sequencing was memory CD4+ T cells sorted from blood. The subset is: CD45RA-negative fraction. The receptors here all came from a man aged 25-40 years in good health.

The V call is TRBV7-2, the J call TRBJ1-1, with D unclear. Trimming shortened V by 2 bases and J by 0 bases, and 7 bases separated the two germline ends. Germline lookup yields CDR1 SGHTA and CDR2 FQGNSA. The CDR3 totals 14 residues. DNA of the CDR3: TGTGCCAGCAGCTTAACAGACTTGAACACTGAAGCTTTCTTT. Translation: CASSLTDLNTEAFF.

The V and J genes are TRBV25-1 and TRBJ2-6, with D possibly matching TRBD1 (6 bases). V shed 6 bases and J shed 1 base, with 16 bases lying between them. The CDR3 covers 17 residues. Germline V gene data show CDR1 as MGHDK and CDR2 as SYGVNS. The CDR3 is CASSTGTSSSGANVLTF. Written as DNA, the CDR3 is TGTGCCAGCAGCACCGGGACAAGCAGTTCTGGGGCCAACGTCCTGACTTTC.